Below, 14 T cell receptor beta chains from the same sample are listed, as sequenced in a study of cytomegalovirus exposure and HLA in healthy donors. 60 Vbeta and 13 Jbeta primers were used in PCR. Sequencing was performed with immunoSEQ multiplex PCR; in TCRdb, only in-frame clones are kept and a portion is missing. The table includes over 130,000 clones, 82% detected once. The sample comprised PBMCs. The receptor source for this set is a male donor in good health and CMV-seronegative.

The chain uses TRBV10-3 and TRBJ2-5, with 10 bases matching TRBD1. Germline assignment: CDR1 ENHRY and CDR2 SYGVKD. V lost 6 bases to trimming and J lost 0 bases; unmatched junction nucleotides: 4. This CDR3 region has 15 residues. The CDR3 DNA is TGTGCCATCAGGACCGGGACAGGGGACCAAGAGACCCAGTACTTC. Amino acids: CAIRTGTGDQETQYF.

The gene calls are TRBV18 and TRBJ2-3, with D possibly being TRBD1 (5 bases). This CDR3 has 15 residues. The V end was cut by 1 base, the J end by 1 base, with 9 bases between. Per the germline V gene, CDR1 is KGHSH and CDR2 is LQKENI. The CDR3 reads CASSPQGPGTDTQYF. CDR3 DNA: TGTGCCAGCTCACCACAGGGGCCGGGCACAGATACGCAGTATTTT.

The J gene is TRBJ2-2, the V gene TRBV9; 8 bases align to TRBD1. J gave up 3 bases and V 0 bases, and 4 bases lay outside the gene matches. Germline V gene sequence: CDR1 SGDLS, CDR2 YYNGEE. The CDR3 has 16 amino acids. The CDR3, as DNA: TGTGCCAGCAGCGTAGTAGGGACAGGTCACACCGGGGAGCTGTTTTTT. Amino acid sequence: CASSVVGTGHTGELFF.

The chain recombines TRBV7-9 with TRBJ2-3; no definite D call. The V end was cut by 5 bases, the J end by 2 bases, with 11 bases between. Per germline, CDR1 SEHNR and CDR2 FQNEAQ (reference sequence). This CDR3 is 14 amino acids long. CDR3 protein: CASSVTGYTDTQYF. CDR3 sequence (DNA): TGTGCCAGCAGCGTGACTGGTTACACAGATACGCAGTATTTT.

The V gene is TRBV30, the J gene TRBJ2-1; D gene uncertain. The V and J ends lost 5 bases and 4 bases respectively, with 6 bases between them. CDR3 length: 11 residues. Germline V gene data show CDR1 as GTSNPN and CDR2 as SVGIG (reference sequence). In DNA, the CDR3 is TGTGCCTGGCTCAGGTACAATGAGCAGTTCTTC. Protein sequence: CAWLRYNEQFF.

The genes are TRBV5-6 and TRBJ2-7, with TRBD1 identical over 9 bases. The CDR3 is 14 residues long. The germline V gene has CDR1 SGHDT and CDR2 YYEEEE. Trimming at V came to 4 bases and at J to 5 bases, leaving 7 bases not matched to a gene. This CDR3 reads CASSLRDRVNEQYF. The CDR3 DNA sequence: TGTGCCAGCAGCCTCCGGGACAGGGTCAACGAGCAGTACTTC.

The chain carries TRBV6-5 and TRBJ1-1, with 7 bases aligning to TRBD1. Trimming cost V 5 bases and J 3 bases; bases outside gene matches: 3. Germline V gene data show CDR1 as MNHEY and CDR2 as SVGAGI. The CDR3 loop spans 13 amino acids. The CDR3 protein is CASSLQGDTEAFF. Here the CDR3 DNA reads TGTGCCAGCAGTCTCCAGGGGGACACTGAAGCTTTCTTT.

The chain employs TRBV7-9 and TRBJ2-7; the D gene is possibly TRBD1 (6 bases). Germline assignment: CDR1 SEHNR and CDR2 FQNEAQ (reference sequence). CDR3 size: 15 residues. Between the trimmed V and J ends, which lost 0 bases and 4 bases, there was a span of 13 bases. For the CDR3, the DNA is TGTGCCAGCAGCTTAGCGGGGGCCACGGCTTACGAGCAGTACTTC. Its translation: CASSLAGATAYEQYF.

The chain has TRBV6-5 and TRBJ1-2; TRBD1 matches at 9 bases. Germline loops: CDR1 MNHEY, CDR2 SVGAGI. The CDR3 has 13 amino acids. J lost 6 bases, V lost 5 bases, and 4 bases had no gene match. The CDR3: CASSTGQGDGYTF. The CDR3 nucleotides read TGTGCCAGCAGTACGGGACAGGGCGATGGCTACACCTTC.

The gene calls are TRBV4-1 and TRBJ2-7, with 10 bases fitting TRBD2. CDR3 size: 17 residues. J was trimmed by 1 base and V by 1 base; bases with no gene match: 7. Germline V gene lookup returns CDR1 MGHRA and CDR2 YSYEKL. The CDR3 DNA is TGCGCCAGCAGCCAAGTTTTCGCTAGCGGGAGTTCCTACGAGCAGTACTTC. Protein sequence: CASSQVFASGSSYEQYF.

Here the CDR3 DNA reads TGCGCCAGCAGCCAATCCGGGACAGGGAGGGAAGGAGAGCAGTTCTTC. It is translated as CASSQSGTGREGEQFF. The rearrangement uses TRBV4-3 and TRBJ2-1, with 9 bases lining up with TRBD1. This CDR3 spans 16 amino acids. CDR1 and CDR2 (germline): LGHNA, YSLEER. V lost 2 bases to trimming and J lost 10 bases; unmatched junction nucleotides: 12.

J is TRBJ2-7 and V is TRBV4-3, with D perhaps matching TRBD2 (7 bases). Trimming removed 6 bases at V and 5 bases at J, with 20 bases between. The CDR3 has 15 amino acids. Germline V gene data show CDR1 as LGHNA and CDR2 as YSLEER. Written as DNA, the CDR3 is TGCGCCAGCAGTCCTAGAGGGGGGGGCACGGACGAGCAGTACTTC. It yields the protein CASSPRGGGTDEQYF.

The chain combines TRBV2 with TRBJ1-3; weak D call: TRBD1 (6 bases). The germline V and J ends were trimmed by 8 bases and 0 bases, with 17 bases remaining between them. The germline V gene encodes CDR1 SNHLY and CDR2 FYNNEI. The CDR3 has 16 residues. This CDR3 is CASEREDSYSGNTIYF. The CDR3 nucleotides read TGTGCCAGCGAGCGGGAGGACAGTTACTCTGGAAACACCATATATTTT.

V and J are TRBV5-5 and TRBJ1-3, with D unclear. The CDR3 spans 15 residues. The germline V and J ends were trimmed by 0 bases and 4 bases, with 11 bases remaining between them. Germline loops: CDR1 SGHKS, CDR2 YYEKEE (reference sequence). The CDR3 DNA sequence: TGTGCCAGCAGCTTGGCGGCAGAACAGGGAAACACCATATATTTT. Protein product: CASSLAAEQGNTIYF. Together with reference TRBV5-5 and TRBJ1-3, the CDR3 gives the full variable domain: DAGVTQSPTHLIKTRGQQVTLRCSPISGHKSVSWYQQVLGQGPQFIFQYYEKEERGRGNFPDRFSARQFPNYSSELNVNALLLGDSALYLCASSLAAEQGNTIYFGEGSWLTVV.